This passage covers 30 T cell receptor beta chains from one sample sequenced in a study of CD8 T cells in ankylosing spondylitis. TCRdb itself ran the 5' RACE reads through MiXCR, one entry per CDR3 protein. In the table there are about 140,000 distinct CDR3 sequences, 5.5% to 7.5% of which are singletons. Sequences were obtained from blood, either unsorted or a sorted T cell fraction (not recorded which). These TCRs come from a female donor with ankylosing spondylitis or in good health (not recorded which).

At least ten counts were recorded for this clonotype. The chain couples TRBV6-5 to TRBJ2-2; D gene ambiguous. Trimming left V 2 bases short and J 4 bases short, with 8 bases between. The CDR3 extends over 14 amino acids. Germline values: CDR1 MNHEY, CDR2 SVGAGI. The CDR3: CASSYPDSTGELFF. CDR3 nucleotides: TGTGCCAGCAGTTACCCGGATTCCACCGGGGAGCTGTTTTTT.

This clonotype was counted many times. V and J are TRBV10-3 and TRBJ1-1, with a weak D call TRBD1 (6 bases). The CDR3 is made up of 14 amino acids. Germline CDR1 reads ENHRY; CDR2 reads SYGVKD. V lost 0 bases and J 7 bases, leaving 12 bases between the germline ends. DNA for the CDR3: TGTGCCATCAGTGAGTCACCAGGGGTTTATGAAGCTTTCTTT. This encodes CAISESPGVYEAFF.

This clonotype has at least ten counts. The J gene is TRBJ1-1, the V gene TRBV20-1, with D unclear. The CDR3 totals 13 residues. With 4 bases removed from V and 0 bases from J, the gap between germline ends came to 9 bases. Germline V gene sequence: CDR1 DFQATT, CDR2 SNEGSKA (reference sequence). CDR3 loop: CSAIRHVNTEAFF. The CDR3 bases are TGCAGTGCTATAAGGCACGTGAACACTGAAGCTTTCTTT.

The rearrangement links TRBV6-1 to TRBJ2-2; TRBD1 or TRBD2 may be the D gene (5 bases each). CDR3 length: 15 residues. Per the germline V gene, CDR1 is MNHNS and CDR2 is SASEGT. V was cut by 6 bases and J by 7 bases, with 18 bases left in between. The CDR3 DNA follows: TGTGCCAGCAGCTCCGGGACCCAGGCAGGCGGGGAGCTGTTTTTT. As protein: CASSSGTQAGGELFF.

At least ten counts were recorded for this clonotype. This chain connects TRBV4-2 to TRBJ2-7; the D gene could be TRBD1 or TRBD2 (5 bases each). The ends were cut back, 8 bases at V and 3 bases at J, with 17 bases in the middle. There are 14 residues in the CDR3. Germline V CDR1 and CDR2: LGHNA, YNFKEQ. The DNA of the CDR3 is TGTGCCAGCGGGTCCGGGACCGGAGACTACGAGCAGTACTTC. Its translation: CASGSGTGDYEQYF.

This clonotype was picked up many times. In nucleotides, the CDR3 is TGTGCCAGCAGTCCAACTCAGGGAGAAAAACTGTTTTTT. Translation: CASSPTQGEKLFF. The J gene is TRBJ1-4, the V gene TRBV28, with D maybe TRBD1 (5 bases). From germline, CDR1 is MDHEN and CDR2 SYDVKM. The CDR3 consists of 13 residues. V lost 5 bases and J 8 bases, leaving 12 bases between the germline ends.

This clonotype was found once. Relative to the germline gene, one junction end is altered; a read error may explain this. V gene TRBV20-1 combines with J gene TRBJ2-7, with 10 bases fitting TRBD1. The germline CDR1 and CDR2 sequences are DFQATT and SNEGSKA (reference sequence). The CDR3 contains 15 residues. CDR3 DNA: TGCAGTACTAGAGATTGGGGGGGGACAGGGGACGAGCAGTACTTC. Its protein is CSTRDWGGTGDEQYF.

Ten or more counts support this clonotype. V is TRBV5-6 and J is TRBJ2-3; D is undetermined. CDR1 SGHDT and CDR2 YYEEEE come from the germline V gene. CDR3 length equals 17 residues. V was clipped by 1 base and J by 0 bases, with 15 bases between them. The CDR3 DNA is TGTGCCAGCAGCTTGCAACAAGACTGGTATAGCACAGATACGCAGTATTTT. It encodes CASSLQQDWYSTDTQYF.

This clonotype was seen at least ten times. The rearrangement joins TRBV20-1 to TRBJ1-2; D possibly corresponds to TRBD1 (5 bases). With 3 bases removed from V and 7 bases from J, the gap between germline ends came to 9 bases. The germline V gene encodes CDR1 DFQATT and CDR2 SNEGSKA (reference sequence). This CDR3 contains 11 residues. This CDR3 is CSASQRGGYTF. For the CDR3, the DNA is TGCAGTGCTAGCCAGAGGGGTGGCTACACCTTC.

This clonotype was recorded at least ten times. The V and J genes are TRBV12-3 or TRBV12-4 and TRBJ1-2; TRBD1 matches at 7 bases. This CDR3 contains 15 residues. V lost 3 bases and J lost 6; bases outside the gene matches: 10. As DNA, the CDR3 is TGTGCCAGCAGTTTCCGGGACAGAAACACGAATGGCTACACCTTC. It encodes CASSFRDRNTNGYTF.

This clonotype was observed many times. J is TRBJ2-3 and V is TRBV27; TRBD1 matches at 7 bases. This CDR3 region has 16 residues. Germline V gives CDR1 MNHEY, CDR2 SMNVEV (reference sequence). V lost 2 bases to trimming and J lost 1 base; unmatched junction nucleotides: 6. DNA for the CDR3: TGTGCCAGCAGTTTAAGGGGGCCCCCCGGCACAGATACGCAGTATTTT. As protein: CASSLRGPPGTDTQYF.

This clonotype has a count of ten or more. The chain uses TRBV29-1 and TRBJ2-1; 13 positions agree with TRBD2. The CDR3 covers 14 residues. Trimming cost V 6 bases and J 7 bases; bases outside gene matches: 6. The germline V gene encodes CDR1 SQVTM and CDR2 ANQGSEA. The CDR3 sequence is CSVLPGLAGNEQFF. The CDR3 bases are TGCAGCGTCTTACCGGGACTAGCGGGGAATGAGCAGTTCTTC.

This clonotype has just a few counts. CDR3 sequence reads: CASSLVEGSTDTQYF. Written as DNA, the CDR3 is TGTGCCAGCAGCTTAGTGGAGGGAAGCACAGATACGCAGTATTTT. V usage is TRBV7-2 and J usage is TRBJ2-3, with D possibly TRBD2 on 6 matching bases. The V end was cut by 1 base, the J end by 0 bases, with 8 bases between. CDR1 is SGHTA and CDR2 is FQGNSA in the germline V gene. The CDR3 has 15 residues.

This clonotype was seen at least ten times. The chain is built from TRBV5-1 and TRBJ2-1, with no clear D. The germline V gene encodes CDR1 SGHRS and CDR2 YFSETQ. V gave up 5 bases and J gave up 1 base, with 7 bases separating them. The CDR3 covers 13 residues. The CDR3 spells CASSYSSYNEQFF. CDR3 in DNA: TGCGCCAGCAGTTACAGTTCCTACAATGAGCAGTTCTTC.

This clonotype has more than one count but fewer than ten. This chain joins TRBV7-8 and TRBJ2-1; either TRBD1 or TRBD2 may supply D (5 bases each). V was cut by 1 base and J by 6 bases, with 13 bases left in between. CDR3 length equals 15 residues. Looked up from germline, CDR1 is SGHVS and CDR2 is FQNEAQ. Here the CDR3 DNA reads TGTGCCAGCAGCTTAGGGGCAGGGAGAGGCAATGAGCAGTTCTTC. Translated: CASSLGAGRGNEQFF.

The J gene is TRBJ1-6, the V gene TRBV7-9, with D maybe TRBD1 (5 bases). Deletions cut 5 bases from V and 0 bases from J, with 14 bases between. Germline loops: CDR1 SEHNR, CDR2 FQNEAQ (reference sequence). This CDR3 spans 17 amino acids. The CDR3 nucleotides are TGTGCCAGCAGCCCGGGCAGGGAGAGCTCCTATAATTCACCCCTCCACTTT. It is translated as CASSPGRESSYNSPLHF.

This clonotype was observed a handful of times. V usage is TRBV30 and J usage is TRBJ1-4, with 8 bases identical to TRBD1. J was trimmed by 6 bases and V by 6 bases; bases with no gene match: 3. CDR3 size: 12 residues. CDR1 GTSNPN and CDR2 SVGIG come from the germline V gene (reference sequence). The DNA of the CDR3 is TGTGCCTGTGGACAGGGCTATGAAAAACTGTTTTTT. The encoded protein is CACGQGYEKLFF.

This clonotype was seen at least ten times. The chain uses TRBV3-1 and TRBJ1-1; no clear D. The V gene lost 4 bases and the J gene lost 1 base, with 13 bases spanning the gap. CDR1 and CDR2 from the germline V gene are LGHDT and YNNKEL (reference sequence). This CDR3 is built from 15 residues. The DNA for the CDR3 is TGTGCCAGCAGCCCACATTCCGGCGAGAACACTGAAGCTTTCTTT. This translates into CASSPHSGENTEAFF.

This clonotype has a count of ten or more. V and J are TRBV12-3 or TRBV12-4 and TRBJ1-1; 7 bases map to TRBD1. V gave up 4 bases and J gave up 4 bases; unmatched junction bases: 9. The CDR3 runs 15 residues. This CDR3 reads CASSSRDSMSTEAFF. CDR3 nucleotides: TGTGCCAGCAGTTCTAGGGACAGCATGAGCACTGAAGCTTTCTTT.

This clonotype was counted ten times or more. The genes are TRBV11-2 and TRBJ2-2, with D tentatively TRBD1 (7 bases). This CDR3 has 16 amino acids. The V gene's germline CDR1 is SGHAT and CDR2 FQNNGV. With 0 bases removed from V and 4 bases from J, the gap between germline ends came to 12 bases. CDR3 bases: TGTGCCAGCAGCTTAGATCTCCAGGGGGGCACCGGGGAGCTGTTTTTT. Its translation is CASSLDLQGGTGELFF. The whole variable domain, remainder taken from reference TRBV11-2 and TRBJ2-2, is EAGVAQSPRYKIIEKRQSVAFWCNPISGHATLYWYQQILGQGPKLLIQFQNNGVVDDSQLPKDRFSAERLKGVDSTLKIQPAKLEDSAVYLCASSLDLQGGTGELFFGEGSRLTVL.

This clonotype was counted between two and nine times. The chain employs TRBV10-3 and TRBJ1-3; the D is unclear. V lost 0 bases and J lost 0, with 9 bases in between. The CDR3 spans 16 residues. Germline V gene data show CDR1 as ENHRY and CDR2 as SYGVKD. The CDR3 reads CAISESAHDSGNTIYF. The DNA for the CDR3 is TGTGCCATCAGTGAGTCTGCCCATGACTCTGGAAACACCATATATTTT.

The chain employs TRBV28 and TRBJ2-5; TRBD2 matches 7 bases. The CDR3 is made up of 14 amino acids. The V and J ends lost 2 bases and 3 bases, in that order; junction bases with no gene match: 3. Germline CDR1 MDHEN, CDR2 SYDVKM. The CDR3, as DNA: TGTGCCAGCAGTTTAAGCGGGACGAAAGAGACCCAGTACTTC. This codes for CASSLSGTKETQYF.

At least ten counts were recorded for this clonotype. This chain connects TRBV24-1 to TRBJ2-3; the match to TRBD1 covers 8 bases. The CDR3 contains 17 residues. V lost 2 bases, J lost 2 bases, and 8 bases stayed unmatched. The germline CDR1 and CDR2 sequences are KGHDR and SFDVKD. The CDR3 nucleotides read TGTGCCACCAGTGATTCGGACAGGGTGGTCTTCACAGATACGCAGTATTTT. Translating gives CATSDSDRVVFTDTQYF.

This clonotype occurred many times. CDR3: CASSLADRVYNEQFF. CDR3 nucleotide sequence: TGTGCCAGCAGCTTAGCGGACAGGGTCTACAATGAGCAGTTCTTC. The chain is built from TRBV11-2 and TRBJ2-1, with 8 bases matching TRBD1. There are 15 residues in the CDR3. Losses at the gene ends were 1 base for V and 3 bases for J; bases not matched to a gene: 2. Germline assignment: CDR1 SGHAT and CDR2 FQNNGV. The full variable domain, its missing parts supplied by reference TRBV11-2 and TRBJ2-1, is EAGVAQSPRYKIIEKRQSVAFWCNPISGHATLYWYQQILGQGPKLLIQFQNNGVVDDSQLPKDRFSAERLKGVDSTLKIQPAKLEDSAVYLCASSLADRVYNEQFFGPGTRLTVL.

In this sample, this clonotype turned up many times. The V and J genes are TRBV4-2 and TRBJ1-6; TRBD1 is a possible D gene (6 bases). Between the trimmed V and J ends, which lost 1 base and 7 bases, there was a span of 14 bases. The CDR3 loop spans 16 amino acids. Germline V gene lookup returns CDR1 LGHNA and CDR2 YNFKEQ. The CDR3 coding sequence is TGTGCCAGCAGCCAAGGACCCGGGGGCTTCAATTCACCCCTCCACTTT. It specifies CASSQGPGGFNSPLHF.

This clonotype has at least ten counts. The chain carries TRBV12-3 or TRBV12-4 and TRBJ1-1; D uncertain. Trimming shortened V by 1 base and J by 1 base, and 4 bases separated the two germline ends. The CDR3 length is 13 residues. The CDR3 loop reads CASSLGRNTEAFF. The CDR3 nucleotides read TGTGCCAGCAGTTTAGGCAGGAACACTGAAGCTTTCTTT.

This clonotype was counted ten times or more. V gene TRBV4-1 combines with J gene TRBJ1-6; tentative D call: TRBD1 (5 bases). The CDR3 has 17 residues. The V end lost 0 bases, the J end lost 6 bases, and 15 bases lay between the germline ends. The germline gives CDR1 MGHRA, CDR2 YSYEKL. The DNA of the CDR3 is TGCGCCAGCAGCCAAGATGAACGGTGGGGGTCTAATTCACCCCTCCACTTT. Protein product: CASSQDERWGSNSPLHF.

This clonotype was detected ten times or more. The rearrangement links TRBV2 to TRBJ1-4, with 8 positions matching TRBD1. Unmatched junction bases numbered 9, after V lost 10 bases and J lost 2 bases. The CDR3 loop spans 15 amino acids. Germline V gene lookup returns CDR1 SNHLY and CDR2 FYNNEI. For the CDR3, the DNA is TGTGCCACCCTGTACAGGGGGGGGACTAATGAAAAACTGTTTTTT. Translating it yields CATLYRGGTNEKLFF.

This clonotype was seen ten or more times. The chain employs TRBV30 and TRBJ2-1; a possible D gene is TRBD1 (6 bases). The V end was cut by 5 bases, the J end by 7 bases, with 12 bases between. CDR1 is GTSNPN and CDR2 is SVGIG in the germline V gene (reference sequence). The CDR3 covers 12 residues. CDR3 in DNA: TGTGCCTGGGGGGACAATAGGAATGAGCAGTTCTTC. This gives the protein CAWGDNRNEQFF.

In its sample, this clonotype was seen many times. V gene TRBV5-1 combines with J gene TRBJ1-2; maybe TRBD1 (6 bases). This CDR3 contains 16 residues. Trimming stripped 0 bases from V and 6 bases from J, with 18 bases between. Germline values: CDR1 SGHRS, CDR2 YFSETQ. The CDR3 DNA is TGCGCCAGCAGCTTGGAGTTGCTCGTCGGGGGCGATGGCTACACCTTC. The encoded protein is CASSLELLVGGDGYTF.